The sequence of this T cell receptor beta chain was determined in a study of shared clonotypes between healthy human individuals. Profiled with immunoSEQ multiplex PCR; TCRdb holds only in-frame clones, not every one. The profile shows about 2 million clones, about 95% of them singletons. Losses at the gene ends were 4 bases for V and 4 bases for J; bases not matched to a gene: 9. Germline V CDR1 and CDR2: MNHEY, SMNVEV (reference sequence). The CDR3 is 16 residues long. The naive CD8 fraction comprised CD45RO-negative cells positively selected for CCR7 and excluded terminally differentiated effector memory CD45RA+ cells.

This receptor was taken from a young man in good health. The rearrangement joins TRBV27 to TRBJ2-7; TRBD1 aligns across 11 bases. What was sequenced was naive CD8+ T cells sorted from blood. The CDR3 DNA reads TGTGCCAGCAGTTCCTCGGACAGGGGGCGAGGTTACGAGCAGTACTTC. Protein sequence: CASSSSDRGRGYEQYF.